These T cell receptor beta chains were read from a single sample in a study of CD4+ T cells in melanoma. Some clones are missing from TCRdb's copy, which holds only in-frame ones; the method was immunoSEQ multiplex PCR. Of 120,000 to 150,000 clones in the sample, nearly 95% were seen once. The receptors here all came from a human donor with melanoma. Each CDR3 is given with its conserved first and last residue. Fields, in order: clone size, V gene, D gene, J gene, CDR3 DNA, CDR3 protein. The D gene is left open where the match is weak. Clone size is given for some rows only: seen once, a few or many times, or a class if the clone is expanded.

.	TRBV5-1	.	TRBJ1-6	TGCGCCAGCAGCTTGGCCACCGGGTCGGAATCACCCCTCCACTTT	CASSLATGSESPLHF
once	TRBV7-9	.	TRBJ1-6	TGTGCCAGCAGCTCCCCCCGGCGGGGCTCCTATAATTCACCCCTCCACTTT	CASSSPRRGSYNSPLHF
.	TRBV4-1	.	TRBJ1-6	TGCGCCAGCAGCCAAGACGACAGCCTCTCCTATAATTCACCCCTCCACTTT	CASSQDDSLSYNSPLHF
once	TRBV4-1	.	TRBJ2-2	TGCGCCAGCAGCCAAGCCCAGGGATTTACCGGGGAGCTGTTTTTT	CASSQAQGFTGELFF
once	TRBV10-3	TRBD2	TRBJ2-1	TGTGCCATCATGAGCGGGGGGGCCAAGTCCTACAATGAGCAGTTCTTC	CAIMSGGAKSYNEQFF
.	TRBV6-1	TRBD1	TRBJ1-5	TGTGCCAGCAGATCGGGACAGCTGAATCAGCCCCAGCATTTT	CASRSGQLNQPQHF
.	TRBV5-1	TRBD1	TRBJ2-7	TGCGCCAGCAGCTTGCAGGGACAGGGGCTCCACGAGCAGTACTTC	CASSLQGQGLHEQYF
.	TRBV5-5	.	TRBJ2-7	TGTGCCAGCAGTCAGGGGCCAGGGGAGGTCGACGAGCAGTACTTC	CASSQGPGEVDEQYF
once	TRBV15	TRBD1	TRBJ2-7	TGTGCCACCCGTCGGACAGGGTATTACGAGCAGTACTTC	CATRRTGYYEQYF
.	TRBV4-2	TRBD1	TRBJ2-7	TGTGCCAGCAGCCTATACACCATCGACAGGGGCTCCTACGAGCAGTACTTC	CASSLYTIDRGSYEQYF
.	TRBV19	.	TRBJ2-2	TGTGCCACAGTACCCGGGTCCGAGGGCACCGGGGAGCTGTTTTTT	CATVPGSEGTGELFF
.	TRBV12-5	.	TRBJ2-7	TGTGCTAGTGGCTCCAGGGAATACGAGCAGTACTTC	CASGSREYEQYF
.	TRBV5-1	.	TRBJ2-3	TGCGCCAGCAGCACCGAGGGCAGATACGGGGGCGCAGATACGCAGTATTTT	CASSTEGRYGGADTQYF
.	TRBV2	TRBD1	TRBJ2-5	TGTGCCAGCAGTGATAGGGGGCGTGCAGAGACCCAGTACTTC	CASSDRGRAETQYF
.	TRBV21-1	.	TRBJ1-6	TGTGCCAGCAGCAAGGACAGGGTTTCGTATAATTCACCCCTCCACTTT	CASSKDRVSYNSPLHF
.	TRBV2	.	TRBJ2-1	TGTGCCACCACCGGGTTCGAAGAGCAGTTCTTC	CATTGFEEQFF
.	TRBV7-9	.	TRBJ2-2	TGTGCCAGCAGCTTTTTTGGCCGGACGAACACCGGGGAGCTGTTTTTT	CASSFFGRTNTGELFF
.	TRBV2	TRBD2	TRBJ2-3	TGTGCCAGCAGTGTTACGGGGGGGACAGATACGCAGTATTTT	CASSVTGGTDTQYF
.	TRBV7-7	TRBD2	TRBJ2-1	TGTGCCAGCAGCTTAGGACTAGCGGGGTATGAGCAGTTCTTC	CASSLGLAGYEQFF
.	TRBV7-9	.	TRBJ2-7	TGTGCCAGCAGCTTAAACCAGGGCCCGGGGCAGTACTTC	CASSLNQGPGQYF
.	TRBV5-1	.	TRBJ2-2	TGCGCCAGCACTACAGGGCCCACCGGGGAGCTGTTTTTT	CASTTGPTGELFF
.	TRBV2	.	TRBJ2-5	TGTGCCAGCAGTGTGGCAGAGTACCAAGAGACCCAGTACTTC	CASSVAEYQETQYF
.	TRBV30	TRBD2	TRBJ2-2	TGTGCCTGGAGTCGCGGGGGGGTGGAGCTGTTTTTT	CAWSRGGVELFF
few	TRBV27	.	TRBJ1-6	TGTGCCAGCAGTTTATCCTGGTCCGGGGTAGATTCACCCCTCCACTTT	CASSLSWSGVDSPLHF
once	TRBV27	.	TRBJ1-5	TGTGCCAGCAGTTTCGATGGTAGCAATCAGCCCCAGCATTTT	CASSFDGSNQPQHF
.	TRBV7-2	TRBD2	TRBJ2-5	TGTGCCAGCAGCTTAGACTTCGGCGGGGGTCCCCGGGGGGCCCAGTACTTC	CASSLDFGGGPRGAQYF
.	TRBV7-9	.	TRBJ1-1	TGTGCCAGCAGCTTCAATGGGAACACTGAAGCTTTCTTT	CASSFNGNTEAFF
.	TRBV29-1	TRBD1	TRBJ1-2	TGCAGCGCAACAGGGGGCGATGACTATGGCTACACCTTC	CSATGGDDYGYTF
.	TRBV5-1	.	TRBJ1-1	TGCGCCAGCAGCTCGCAATTACAGAACACTGAAGCTTTCTTT	CASSSQLQNTEAFF
.	TRBV5-5	.	TRBJ1-4	TGTGCCAGCAGCTTTCCCGGGTCTGGGGGATCCAATGAAAAACTGTTTTTT	CASSFPGSGGSNEKLFF
.	TRBV2	.	TRBJ2-6	TGTGCCAGCAGTGTAGGGCGGTCTTCTGGGGCCAACGTCCTGACTTTC	CASSVGRSSGANVLTF
once	TRBV4-2	.	TRBJ1-3	TGTGCCAGCAGCCAAGATTGGGGGGCTGGAAACACCATATATTTT	CASSQDWGAGNTIYF
.	TRBV30	.	TRBJ1-5	TGTGCCTTATCCCCGCAGGTGTATTTGCAGCCCCAGCATTTT	CALSPQVYLQPQHF
few	TRBV7-9	.	TRBJ1-1	TGTGCCAGCAGCCCCAATTCCCATAGGGGGAACACTGAAGCTTTCTTT	CASSPNSHRGNTEAFF
.	TRBV19	TRBD1	TRBJ1-5	TGTGCCAGTAGAATTCGACAGGGAAGTAACAATCAGCCCCAGCATTTT	CASRIRQGSNNQPQHF
.	TRBV5-1	.	TRBJ1-1	TGCGCCAGCAGCTTGGAGGGGGGAGAAGCTTTCTTT	CASSLEGGEAFF
.	TRBV10-3	.	TRBJ2-7	TGTGCCATCAGTGGTGCCGAGAGCTCCTACGAGCAGTACTTC	CAISGAESSYEQYF
.	TRBV19	TRBD1	TRBJ1-2	TGTGCCAGTATACAACAGGGGCGGGCCTATGGCTACACCTTC	CASIQQGRAYGYTF
.	TRBV10-1	.	TRBJ2-7	TGCGCCAGCAGTGTTCCGGGTTCGGACGAGCAGTACTTC	CASSVPGSDEQYF